The 9 T cell receptor beta chains presented below share a single source sample, sequenced in a study of shared T cell receptors in the human thymus. This table comes from immunoSEQ multiplex PCR, and its TCRdb copy is limited to in-frame clones, with some not included. The table has some 400,000 clones, around 95% seen once. Sample: thymocytes. Every receptor here comes from a human donor.

The V and J genes are TRBV7-9 and TRBJ2-7; 7 nucleotides align to TRBD1. Germline V gene lookup returns CDR1 SEHNR and CDR2 FQNEAQ (reference sequence). The V segment lost 5 bases and the J segment 4 bases; nucleotides outside the gene matches: 8. There are 14 residues in the CDR3. The CDR3 region is CASSPVTGSYEQYF. CDR3 bases: TGTGCCAGCAGCCCAGTGACAGGGTCGTACGAGCAGTACTTC.

The CDR3 is CASSGPPWGELHEQFF. The CDR3 DNA reads as TGTGCCAGCAGCGGACCCCCGTGGGGGGAGTTGCATGAGCAGTTCTTC. J is TRBJ2-1 and V is TRBV9, with a weak D call TRBD2 (6 bases). Trimming removed 3 bases at V and 8 bases at J, with 21 bases between. Germline CDR1 SGDLS, CDR2 YYNGEE. The CDR3 runs 16 residues.

The chain couples TRBV27 to TRBJ2-2; 8 bases are a match to TRBD2. CDR1 and CDR2 (germline): MNHEY, SMNVEV (reference sequence). The CDR3 extends over 14 amino acids. V was pared by 5 bases and J by 7 bases, with 6 bases of the junction left unmatched. In DNA form, the CDR3 reads TGTGCCAGCAGTCCTGGGACTAGGGGCGGGGAGCTGTTTTTT. Amino acid sequence: CASSPGTRGGELFF.

The chain couples TRBV7-6 to TRBJ2-2; TRBD2 matches at 13 bases. Germline V gene lookup returns CDR1 SGHVS and CDR2 FNYEAQ. The CDR3 loop spans 17 amino acids. After removal of 5 bases from V and 7 bases from J, the junction contained 10 bases not matched to a gene. The CDR3 nucleotides read TGTGCCAGCAGCCCCCGGACTAGCGGGAGTTTTAACGGGGAGCTGTTTTTT. Translation gives CASSPRTSGSFNGELFF.

The rearrangement joins TRBV28 to TRBJ2-5, with 7 nucleotides matching TRBD2. The V and J ends lost 10 bases and 2 bases, in that order; junction bases with no gene match: 13. There are 15 residues in the CDR3. Germline CDR1 MDHEN, CDR2 SYDVKM. CDR3 sequence: CAINSGTSVQETQYF. The CDR3, as DNA: TGTGCCATTAACTCCGGCACTAGCGTACAAGAGACCCAGTACTTC.

The gene calls are TRBV10-1 and TRBJ2-1, with 10 bases fitting TRBD1. The CDR3 runs to 15 residues. Germline loops: CDR1 WNHNN, CDR2 SYGVQD (reference sequence). J was trimmed by 2 bases and V by 5 bases; bases with no gene match: 3. The CDR3 bases are TGCGCCAGCAGTCCCGGGACAGGGGCCTACAATGAGCAGTTCTTC. The encoded protein is CASSPGTGAYNEQFF.

The chain is built from TRBV9 and TRBJ2-1; 13 nucleotides align to TRBD2. The CDR3 contains 17 residues. The germline V gene has CDR1 SGDLS and CDR2 YYNGEE. V lost 4 bases to trimming and J lost 5 bases; unmatched junction nucleotides: 9. The CDR3 DNA reads as TGTGCCAGCAGCCCGGGAGTGACTAGCGGGAGGCACAATGAGCAGTTCTTC. This encodes CASSPGVTSGRHNEQFF.

The chain carries TRBV11-2 and TRBJ2-1; TRBD2 aligns across 10 bases. V shed 3 bases, J shed 9 bases, and the junction held 5 bases outside the gene matches. The CDR3 spans 14 residues. Germline V gives CDR1 SGHAT, CDR2 FQNNGV. The CDR3 sequence is CASSFLAGAGEQFF. The CDR3 bases are TGTGCCAGCAGCTTCCTAGCGGGAGCCGGTGAGCAGTTCTTC.

This chain joins TRBV5-6 and TRBJ1-2; a possible D gene is TRBD1 (5 bases). The V end was cut by 0 bases, the J end by 3 bases, with 18 bases between. This CDR3 spans 17 amino acids. From germline, CDR1 is SGHDT and CDR2 YYEEEE. CDR3 in DNA: TGTGCCAGCAGCTTGGAGCCCGCGGCAGGGAGCTACTATGGCTACACCTTC. It specifies CASSLEPAAGSYYGYTF.